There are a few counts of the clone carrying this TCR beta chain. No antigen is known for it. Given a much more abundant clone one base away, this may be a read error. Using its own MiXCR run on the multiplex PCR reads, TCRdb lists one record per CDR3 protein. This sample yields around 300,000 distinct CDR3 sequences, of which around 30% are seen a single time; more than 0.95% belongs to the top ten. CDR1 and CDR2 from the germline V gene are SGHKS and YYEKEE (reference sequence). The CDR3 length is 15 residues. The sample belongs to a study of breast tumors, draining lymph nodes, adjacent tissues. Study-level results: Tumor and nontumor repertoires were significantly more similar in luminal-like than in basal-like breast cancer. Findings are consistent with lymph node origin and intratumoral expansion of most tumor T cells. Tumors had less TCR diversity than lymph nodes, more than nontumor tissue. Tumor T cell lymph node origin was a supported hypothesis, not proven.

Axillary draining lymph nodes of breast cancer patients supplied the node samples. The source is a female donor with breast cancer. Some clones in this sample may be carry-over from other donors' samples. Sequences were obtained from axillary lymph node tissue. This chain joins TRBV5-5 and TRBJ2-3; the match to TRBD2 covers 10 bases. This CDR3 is CAGSPIAGGADTQYF. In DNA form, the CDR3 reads TGTGCCGGCAGCCCGATAGCGGGAGGCGCAGATACGCAGTATTTT. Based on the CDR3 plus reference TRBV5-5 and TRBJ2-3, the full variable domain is DAGVTQSPTHLIKTRGQQVTLRCSPISGHKSVSWYQQVLGQGPQFIFQYYEKEERGRGNFPDRFSARQFPNYSSELNVNALLLGDSALYLCAGSPIAGGADTQYFGPGTRLTVL.